A selection of T cell receptor beta chains follows, all from one sample in a study of T cells in tuberculosis. Generated by immunoSEQ multiplex PCR, the TCRdb table keeps only in-frame clones and is missing some. The sample has 25,000 to 40,000 clones, nearly 90% seen once. The sample here was PBMCs, taken at tuberculosis diagnosis. These TCRs come from an adult with tuberculosis. The CDR3 runs from the conserved cysteine through the conserved F or W. D genes are given only for firm matches.

TRBJ2-5 TRBV29-1 TRBD1 CSVASGQREETQYF
TRBJ2-1 TRBV9 NA CASSGDKDEQFF
TRBJ1-2 TRBV5-4 NA CASSFPDGGNYGYTF
TRBJ2-2 TRBV6-6 TRBD1 CAICPGTANTGELFF
TRBJ2-1 TRBV27 NA CASSWSGEANEQFF
TRBJ1-1 TRBV2 NA CASQGQMNTEAFF
TRBJ2-3 TRBV15 NA CATSRDEEDTQYF
TRBJ1-1 TRBV4-3 NA CASSLWDSYTEAFF
TRBJ1-4 TRBV30 NA CASTVNEKLFF
TRBJ2-1 TRBV4-1 NA CASSPYAPPLDYNEQFF
TRBJ1-6 TRBV28 NA CASSLGVWGDSPLHF
TRBJ2-3 TRBV7-2 TRBD2 CASSHMNSGGPMDTQYF
TRBJ2-7 TRBV9 TRBD1 CASSVAGTGSSYEQYF
TRBJ1-3 TRBV10-3 TRBD1 CASRPGQGAGNTIYF
TRBJ1-2 TRBV30 NA CAWSAGEDYGYTF
TRBJ2-5 TRBV4-3 NA CASSRGGGPGETQYF
TRBJ1-1 TRBV5-1 NA CASSLVGGPGTEAFF
TRBJ2-7 TRBV2 NA CASSEGTADRRQYF
TRBJ1-2 TRBV28 NA CASTLDNNYGYTF
TRBJ2-3 TRBV13 NA CASSSDSRRGTQYF
TRBJ1-1 TRBV5-4 NA CASSIGQPTEAFF
TRBJ2-1 TRBV9 NA CASSAGDFNNEQFF
TRBJ1-5 TRBV4-3 TRBD1 CASSLDRGNQPQHF
TRBJ1-4 TRBV12-5 NA CASESGNEKLFF
TRBJ1-2 TRBV6-5 NA CASSYGLTASNYGYTF
TRBJ2-5 TRBV18 NA CASSPASLRDGTQYF
TRBJ2-7 TRBV19 NA CASSLTSGGGTSYEQYF
TRBJ2-5 TRBV2 TRBD1 CASKKAGGETQYF
TRBJ2-3 TRBV4-3 NA CASSQDLLDTQYF
TRBJ2-1 TRBV5-1 NA CASTLSSSTYNEQFF
TRBJ2-1 TRBV6-5 NA CASSYVQEGHNEQFF
TRBJ2-1 TRBV9 NA CASSVAFGNEQFF
TRBJ2-7 TRBV7-9 TRBD1 CASSPPGTGLDEQYF
TRBJ1-5 TRBV19 TRBD1 CASSIGQGQVRPQHF
TRBJ1-2 TRBV7-8 NA CASSNVEMGGYTF
TRBJ1-5 TRBV6-6 TRBD1 CASSRTGEGNQPQHF
TRBJ1-6 TRBV19 TRBD1 CASSTGQGGSPLHF
TRBJ1-4 TRBV9 NA CASSGSGKSNEKLFF
TRBJ2-7 TRBV6-5 TRBD1 CASSPRQGAGEQYF
TRBJ2-7 TRBV27 NA CASSPGLGSYEQYF
TRBJ1-1 TRBV9 NA CASSPLGGGNTEAFF
TRBJ2-7 TRBV5-8 NA CASSQTGRYEQYF
TRBJ1-6 TRBV30 NA CAWSVGGGIFVHF
TRBJ1-1 TRBV4-2 NA CASSQDYGDTEAFF
TRBJ1-1 TRBV6-5 NA CASSLKTLTEAFF
TRBJ2-3 TRBV5-1 TRBD1 CASSANRGPTDTQYF
TRBJ2-1 TRBV11-2 NA CASSPMRNYNEQFF
TRBJ1-2 TRBV30 NA CALGRVSSDGYTF
TRBJ2-1 TRBV15 TRBD2 CATSPRGGSYNEQFF
TRBJ1-1 TRBV27 NA CASSLSVGQPEAFF